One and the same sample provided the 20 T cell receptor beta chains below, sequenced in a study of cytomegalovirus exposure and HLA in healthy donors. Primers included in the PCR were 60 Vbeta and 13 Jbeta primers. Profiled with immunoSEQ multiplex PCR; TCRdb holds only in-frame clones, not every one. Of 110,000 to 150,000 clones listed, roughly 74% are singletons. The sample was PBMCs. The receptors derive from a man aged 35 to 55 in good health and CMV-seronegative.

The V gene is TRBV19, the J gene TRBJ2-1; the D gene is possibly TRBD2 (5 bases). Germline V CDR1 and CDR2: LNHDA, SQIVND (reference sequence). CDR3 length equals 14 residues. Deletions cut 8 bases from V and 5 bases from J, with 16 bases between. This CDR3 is CASGKRETHNEQFF. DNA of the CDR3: TGTGCCAGTGGCAAAAGGGAGACCCACAATGAGCAGTTCTTC.

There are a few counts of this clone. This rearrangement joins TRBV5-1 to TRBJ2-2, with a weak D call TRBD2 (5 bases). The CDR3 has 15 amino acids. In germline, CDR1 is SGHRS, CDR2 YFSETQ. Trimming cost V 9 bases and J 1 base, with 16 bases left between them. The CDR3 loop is CATTRAGGNTGELFF. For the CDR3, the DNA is TGCGCCACTACGAGGGCCGGCGGGAACACCGGGGAGCTGTTTTTT.

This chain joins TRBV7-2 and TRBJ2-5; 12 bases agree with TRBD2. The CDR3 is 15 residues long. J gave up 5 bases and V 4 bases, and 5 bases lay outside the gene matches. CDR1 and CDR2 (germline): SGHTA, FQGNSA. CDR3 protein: CASSSGLAGFETQYF. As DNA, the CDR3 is TGTGCCAGCAGCTCCGGACTAGCGGGGTTTGAGACCCAGTACTTC.

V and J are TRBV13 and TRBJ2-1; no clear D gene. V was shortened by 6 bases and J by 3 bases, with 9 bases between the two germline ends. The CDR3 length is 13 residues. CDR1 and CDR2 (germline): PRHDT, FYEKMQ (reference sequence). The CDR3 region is CASSGQIYNEQFF. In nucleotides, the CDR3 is TGTGCCAGCAGTGGGCAGATCTACAATGAGCAGTTCTTC.

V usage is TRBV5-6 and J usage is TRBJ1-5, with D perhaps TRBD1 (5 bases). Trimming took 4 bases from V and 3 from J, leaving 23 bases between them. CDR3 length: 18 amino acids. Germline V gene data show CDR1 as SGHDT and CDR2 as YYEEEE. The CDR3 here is CASSGGERRFLNNQPQHF. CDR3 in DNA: TGTGCCAGCAGCGGGGGGGAACGGAGGTTCCTAAACAATCAGCCCCAGCATTTT. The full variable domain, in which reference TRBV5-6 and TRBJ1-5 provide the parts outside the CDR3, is DAGVTQSPTHLIKTRGQQVTLRCSPKSGHDTVSWYQQALGQGPQFIFQYYEEEERQRGNFPDRFSGHQFPNYSSELNVNALLLGDSALYLCASSGGERRFLNNQPQHFGDGTRLSIL.

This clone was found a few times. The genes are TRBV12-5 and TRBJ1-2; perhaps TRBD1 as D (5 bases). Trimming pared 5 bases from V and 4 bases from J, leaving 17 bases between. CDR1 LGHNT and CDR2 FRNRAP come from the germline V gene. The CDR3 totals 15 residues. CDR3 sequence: CASGPGQDTSYGYTF. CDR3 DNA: TGTGCTAGTGGTCCTGGACAAGATACCTCCTATGGCTACACCTTC.

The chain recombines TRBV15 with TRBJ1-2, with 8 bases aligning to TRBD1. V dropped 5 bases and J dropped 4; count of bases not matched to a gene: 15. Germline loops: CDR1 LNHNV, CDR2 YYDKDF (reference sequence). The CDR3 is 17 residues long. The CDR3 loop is CATSPGFGRTGLYGYTF. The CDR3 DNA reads TGTGCCACCAGCCCGGGTTTTGGCAGGACAGGGCTCTATGGCTACACCTTC.

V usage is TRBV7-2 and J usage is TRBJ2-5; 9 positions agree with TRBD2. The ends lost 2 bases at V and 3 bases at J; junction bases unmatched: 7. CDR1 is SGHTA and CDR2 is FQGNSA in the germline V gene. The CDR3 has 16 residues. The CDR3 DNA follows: TGTGCCAGCAGCTTATATGGTCTAGCGGGGAAAGAGACCCAGTACTTC. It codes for CASSLYGLAGKETQYF.

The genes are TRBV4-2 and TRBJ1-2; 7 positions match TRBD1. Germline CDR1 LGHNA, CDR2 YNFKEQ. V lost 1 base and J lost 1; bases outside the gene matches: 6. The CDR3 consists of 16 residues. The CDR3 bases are TGTGCCAGCAGCCAAGGACAGGGAATAGTTAACTATGGCTACACCTTC. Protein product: CASSQGQGIVNYGYTF.

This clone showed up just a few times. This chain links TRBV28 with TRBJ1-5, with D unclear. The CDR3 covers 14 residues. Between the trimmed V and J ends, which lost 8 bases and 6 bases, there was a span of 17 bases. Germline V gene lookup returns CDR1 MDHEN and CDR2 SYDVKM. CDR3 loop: CASWPGNRAQPQHF. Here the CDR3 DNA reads TGTGCCAGCTGGCCGGGAAATCGGGCTCAGCCCCAGCATTTT.

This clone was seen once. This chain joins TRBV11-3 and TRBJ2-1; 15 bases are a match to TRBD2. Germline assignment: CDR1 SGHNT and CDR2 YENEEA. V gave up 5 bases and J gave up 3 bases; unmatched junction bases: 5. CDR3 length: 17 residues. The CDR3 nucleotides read TGTGCCAGCAGCCTCGGGACTAGCGGGGGGTACTACAATGAGCAGTTCTTC. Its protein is CASSLGTSGGYYNEQFF.

For the CDR3, the DNA is TGCGCCAGCAGCCAAGATCTCCCTAACCTGGAGCAGTACTTC. It yields the protein CASSQDLPNLEQYF. V and J are TRBV4-1 and TRBJ2-7; no reliable D call. Germline loops: CDR1 MGHRA, CDR2 YSYEKL. Trimming removed 0 bases from V and 7 bases from J, with 13 bases in between. This CDR3 region has 14 residues.

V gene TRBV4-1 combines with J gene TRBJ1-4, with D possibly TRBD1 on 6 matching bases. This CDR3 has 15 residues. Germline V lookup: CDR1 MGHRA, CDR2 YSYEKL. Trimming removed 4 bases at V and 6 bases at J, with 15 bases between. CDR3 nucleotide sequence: TGCGCCAGCAGCCCCCTGCGGGGGCAGGATGAAAAACTGTTTTTT. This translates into CASSPLRGQDEKLFF.

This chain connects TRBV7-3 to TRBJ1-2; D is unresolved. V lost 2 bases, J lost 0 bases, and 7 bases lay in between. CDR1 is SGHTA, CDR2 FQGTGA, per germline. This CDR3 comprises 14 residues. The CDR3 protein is CASSLGGTNYGYTF. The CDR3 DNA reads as TGTGCCAGCAGCTTAGGCGGTACTAACTATGGCTACACCTTC.

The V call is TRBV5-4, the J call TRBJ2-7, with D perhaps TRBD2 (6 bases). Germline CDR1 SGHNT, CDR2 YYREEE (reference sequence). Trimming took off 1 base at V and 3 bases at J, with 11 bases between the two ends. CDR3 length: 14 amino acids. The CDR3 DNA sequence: TGTGCCAGCAGCTTGAGCGGGTTGGTCTACGAGCAGTACTTC. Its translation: CASSLSGLVYEQYF.

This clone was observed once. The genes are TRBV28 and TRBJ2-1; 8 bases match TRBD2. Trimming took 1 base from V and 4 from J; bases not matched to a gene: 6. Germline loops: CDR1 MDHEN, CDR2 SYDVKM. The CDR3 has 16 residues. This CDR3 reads CASSLSPRGGYNEQFF. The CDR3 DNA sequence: TGTGCCAGCAGTTTATCCCCCCGGGGGGGTTACAATGAGCAGTTCTTC.

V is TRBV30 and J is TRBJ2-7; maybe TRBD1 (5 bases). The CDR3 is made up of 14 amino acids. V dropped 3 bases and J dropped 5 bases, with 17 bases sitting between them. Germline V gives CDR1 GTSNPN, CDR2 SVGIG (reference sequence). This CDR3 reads CAWSGFSGLDEQYF. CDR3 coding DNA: TGTGCCTGGAGCGGGTTTTCAGGGTTAGACGAGCAGTACTTC.

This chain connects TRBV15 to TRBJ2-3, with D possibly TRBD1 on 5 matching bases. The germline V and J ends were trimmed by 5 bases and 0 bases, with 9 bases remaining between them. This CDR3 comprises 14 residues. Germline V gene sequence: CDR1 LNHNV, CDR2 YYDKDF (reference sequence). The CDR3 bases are TGTGCCACCAGCTTGACAGCTAGCACAGATACGCAGTATTTT. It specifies CATSLTASTDTQYF. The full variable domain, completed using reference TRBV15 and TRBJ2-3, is DAMVIQNPRYQVTQFGKPVTLSCSQTLNHNVMYWYQQKSSQAPKLLFHYYDKDFNNEADTPDNFQSRRPNTSFCFLDIRSPGLGDTAMYLCATSLTASTDTQYFGPGTRLTVL.

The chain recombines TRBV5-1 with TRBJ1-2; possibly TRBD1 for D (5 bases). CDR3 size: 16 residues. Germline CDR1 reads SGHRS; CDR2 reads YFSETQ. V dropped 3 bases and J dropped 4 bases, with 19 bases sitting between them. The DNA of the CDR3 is TGCGCCAGCAGCTCTGGGGACTCGGGGCGAGGCTATGGCTACACCTTC. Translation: CASSSGDSGRGYGYTF.

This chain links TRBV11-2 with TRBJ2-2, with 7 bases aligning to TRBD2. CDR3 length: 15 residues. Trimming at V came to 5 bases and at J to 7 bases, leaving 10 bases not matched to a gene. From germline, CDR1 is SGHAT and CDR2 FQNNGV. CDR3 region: CASSPDGGTGGELFF. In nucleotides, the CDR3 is TGTGCCAGCAGCCCCGACGGGGGGACCGGCGGGGAGCTGTTTTTT. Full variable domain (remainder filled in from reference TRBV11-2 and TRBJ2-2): EAGVAQSPRYKIIEKRQSVAFWCNPISGHATLYWYQQILGQGPKLLIQFQNNGVVDDSQLPKDRFSAERLKGVDSTLKIQPAKLEDSAVYLCASSPDGGTGGELFFGEGSRLTVL.